The TCR beta chain described here comes from a study of blood T cell repertoires in COVID-19. Study summary: The study drew acute and convalescent COVID-19 samples from the United States, Italy and Spain.

Assay: immunoSEQ multiplex PCR; the TCRdb copy retains only in-frame clones and omits some. The sample includes some 260,000 clones, around 90% seen only once; the top ten take roughly 6%. Enrollees, about 18 to 100 years old, lived in approximately 25 US areas. Participant-reported clinical history was the basis for cohort assignment. Of note for this clone: This CDR3 is also generated by other DNA sequences in the sample.

Sequenced input: PBMCs or T cells enriched from blood (not recorded which). The receptor was isolated from a woman aged 25 to 45 with acute COVID-19.

The CDR3 nucleotides read TGCGCCAGCAGCAGGGGACAGTCGAACACTGAAGCTTTCTTT. Its translation is CASSRGQSNTEAFF. The rearrangement links TRBV5-1 to TRBJ1-1, with TRBD1 matching 7 bases. The CDR3 has 14 amino acids. Trimming took 4 bases from V and 1 from J; bases not matched to a gene: 4. Germline CDR1 is SGHRS and CDR2 is YFSETQ.